The 23 T cell receptor beta chains in this list originate from one sample, sequenced in a study of blood T cell repertoires in COVID-19 (dated by TCRdb to between 2020 and 2021). The library was made by the immunoSEQ multiplex PCR assay. Here the immuneACCESS table is served through TCRdb, limited to in-frame sequences with V and J called. Missing clones are a known gap in these copies; in checked studies unresolved V genes cover under half, and the rest lacks a known reason. The sample table lists roughly 140,000 clones, 75% to 85% of them with a count of one. The ten largest clones add up to around 4.4% of the sample. The sample taken for sequencing was peripheral blood. The receptors stem from a man between 60 and 70 years old with acute or convalescent COVID-19.

This clone was observed a few times. The chain has TRBV4-1 and TRBJ2-5; possible D gene TRBD1, 6 bases. This CDR3 has 15 amino acids. In germline, CDR1 is MGHRA, CDR2 YSYEKL. V was pared by 0 bases and J by 4 bases, with 12 bases between. The CDR3 DNA follows: TGCGCCAGCAGCCAAGAAAGGCAACAGGGAGAGACCCAGTACTTC. Amino acid sequence: CASSQERQQGETQYF.

The rearrangement uses TRBV15 and TRBJ2-1, with 8 bases aligning to TRBD1. CDR1 is LNHNV, CDR2 YYDKDF, per germline (reference sequence). The CDR3 totals 14 residues. After removal of 5 bases from V and 3 bases from J, the junction contained 3 bases not matched to a gene. For the CDR3, the DNA is TGTGCCACCAGCGAAGACAGGGGCTACAATGAGCAGTTCTTC. It translates to CATSEDRGYNEQFF.

This chain links TRBV29-1 with TRBJ2-3; TRBD2 matches at 13 bases. The CDR3 is 18 residues long. Germline V gene sequence: CDR1 SQVTM, CDR2 ANQGSEA. The J segment lost 2 bases and the V segment lost 0 bases, leaving 8 bases of the junction unmatched. This chain's CDR3 is CSVEDRTSGSIPTDTQYF. The CDR3 region has the DNA TGCAGCGTTGAAGATAGGACTAGCGGGAGCATCCCCACAGATACGCAGTATTTT.

A few counts support this clone. The V gene is TRBV5-6, the J gene TRBJ2-5; D is perhaps TRBD2 (5 bases). V lost 1 base to trimming and J lost 0 bases, with 13 bases between them. From germline, CDR1 is SGHDT and CDR2 YYEEEE. This CDR3 has 16 amino acids. The CDR3 here is CASSLRAGPYQETQYF. The CDR3 bases are TGTGCCAGCAGCTTGAGGGCGGGCCCGTACCAAGAGACCCAGTACTTC. Drawing the rest from reference TRBV5-6 and TRBJ2-5, the complete variable domain is DAGVTQSPTHLIKTRGQQVTLRCSPKSGHDTVSWYQQALGQGPQFIFQYYEEEERQRGNFPDRFSGHQFPNYSSELNVNALLLGDSALYLCASSLRAGPYQETQYFGPGTRLLVL.

The genes are TRBV6-5 and TRBJ1-1; D unresolved. CDR1 is MNHEY and CDR2 is SVGAGI in the germline V gene. The CDR3 loop spans 13 amino acids. Trimming removed 6 bases from V and 0 bases from J, with 8 bases in between. The CDR3 here is CASRIALNTEAFF. Here the CDR3 DNA reads TGTGCCAGCAGGATAGCTTTGAACACTGAAGCTTTCTTT.

The chain links TRBV19 to TRBJ2-7; D possibly corresponds to TRBD1 (5 bases). CDR3 length: 13 residues. Trimming cost V 1 base and J 3 bases, with 7 bases left between them. Germline lookup yields CDR1 LNHDA and CDR2 SQIVND (reference sequence). CDR3 loop: CASSIGQGYEQYF. Written as DNA, the CDR3 is TGTGCCAGTAGTATAGGGCAGGGCTACGAGCAGTACTTC. The whole variable domain, remainder taken from reference TRBV19 and TRBJ2-7, is DGGITQSPKYLFRKEGQNVTLSCEQNLNHDAMYWYRQDPGQGLRLIYYSQIVNDFQKGDIAEGYSVSREKKESFPLTVTSAQKNPTAFYLCASSIGQGYEQYFGPGTRLTVT.

This rearrangement joins TRBV5-4 to TRBJ2-1; no clear D gene. Germline V gene data show CDR1 as SGHNT and CDR2 as YYREEE (reference sequence). The CDR3 spans 16 residues. V lost 0 bases, J lost 6 bases, and 16 bases lay in between. This chain's CDR3 is CASSLDPSSIGNEQFF. The CDR3 coding sequence is TGTGCCAGCAGCTTGGACCCCTCTAGTATTGGCAATGAGCAGTTCTTC.

Only a few counts were recorded for this clone. The chain is built from TRBV4-2 and TRBJ2-3; a weak D match, TRBD2 (5 bases). The length of the CDR3 is 15 residues. The germline V and J ends were trimmed by 3 bases and 0 bases, with 10 bases remaining between them. The germline CDR1 and CDR2 sequences are LGHNA and YNFKEQ. The chain's CDR3 is CASSHPGLSTDTQYF. Written as DNA, the CDR3 is TGTGCCAGCAGCCACCCCGGACTCAGCACAGATACGCAGTATTTT.

This rearrangement joins TRBV5-1 to TRBJ2-3; D is possibly TRBD2 (6 bases). Trimming took 7 bases from V and 2 from J, leaving 23 bases between them. Germline CDR1 and CDR2: SGHRS and YFSETQ. The CDR3 consists of 17 residues. CDR3 coding DNA: TGCGCCAGCGGTCCGCCGCCCCGGGACTCCTACACAGATACGCAGTATTTT. This encodes CASGPPPRDSYTDTQYF.

The J gene is TRBJ2-1, the V gene TRBV29-1, with 9 positions matching TRBD2. The ends lost 0 bases at V and 8 bases at J; junction bases unmatched: 11. Looked up from germline, CDR1 is SQVTM and CDR2 is ANQGSEA. This CDR3 contains 16 residues. In nucleotides, the CDR3 is TGCAGCGTTGAAGATCAAGGCGGGAGGGCCGAATATGAGCAGTTCTTC. This encodes CSVEDQGGRAEYEQFF.

The V gene is TRBV6-2 or TRBV6-3, the J gene TRBJ1-1, with D maybe TRBD1 (5 bases). Deletions cut 1 base from V and 3 bases from J, with 15 bases between. The CDR3 length is 16 residues. CDR1 is MNHEY, CDR2 SVGEGT, per germline. This CDR3 reads CASSYLSRGKDTEAFF. The CDR3 DNA reads TGTGCCAGCAGTTACTTGTCAAGGGGTAAGGACACTGAAGCTTTCTTT.

CDR3 DNA sequence: TGTGCCAGCAGTGGGGCGCGTGGCTCTGGAAACACCATATATTTT. It translates to CASSGARGSGNTIYF. This chain links TRBV5-8 with TRBJ1-3, with D possibly TRBD1 on 5 matching bases. This CDR3 has 15 residues. V lost 5 bases, J lost 0 bases, and 12 bases lay in between. Germline CDR1 and CDR2: SGHTS and YDEGEE.

This clone was counted a few times. The rearrangement uses TRBV24-1 and TRBJ2-5; tentatively, D is TRBD2 (6 bases). CDR3 length: 15 residues. V gave up 6 bases and J gave up 5 bases, with 18 bases separating them. Germline CDR1 and CDR2: KGHDR and SFDVKD. The CDR3 nucleotides read TGTGCCACCAGTTTTCGGGGGAGTTTTGGGGAGACCCAGTACTTC. Translation: CATSFRGSFGETQYF.

This chain links TRBV5-1 with TRBJ1-3; perhaps TRBD1 as D (5 bases). The CDR3 has 16 residues. Per germline, CDR1 SGHRS and CDR2 YFSETQ. Trimming cost V 0 bases and J 2 bases, with 12 bases left between them. The CDR3 spells CASSLAISGAGNTIYF. The CDR3 nucleotides read TGCGCCAGCAGCTTGGCTATATCGGGGGCTGGAAACACCATATATTTT.

This clone was counted only a few times. V is TRBV25-1 and J is TRBJ2-7, with 11 bases fitting TRBD2. Trimming cost V 7 bases and J 7 bases; bases outside gene matches: 6. There are 13 residues in the CDR3. Germline CDR1 MGHDK, CDR2 SYGVNS. CDR3 in amino acids: CASTLAGGGEQYF. DNA of the CDR3: TGTGCCAGCACCCTAGCGGGAGGCGGGGAGCAGTACTTC.

To note about this clone: This could be a read error, since a much larger clone is one nucleotide away. The chain carries TRBV7-9 and TRBJ1-1, with unresolved D. The CDR3 has 13 amino acids. V was trimmed by 5 bases and J by 1 base, leaving 8 bases between them. Germline-derived CDR1 and CDR2 are SEHNR and FQNEAQ (reference sequence). The CDR3 coding sequence is TGTGCCAGCAGCCAACAGCCGAACACTGAAGCTTTCTTT. This codes for CASSQQPNTEAFF.

V gene TRBV7-2 combines with J gene TRBJ2-7; maybe TRBD2 (6 bases). V was clipped by 4 bases and J by 3 bases, with 19 bases between them. Germline V lookup: CDR1 SGHTA, CDR2 FQGNSA. The CDR3 length is 16 residues. The CDR3 sequence is CASSSPFPGLYYEQYF. CDR3 coding DNA: TGTGCCAGCAGCTCACCATTTCCGGGACTCTACTACGAGCAGTACTTC.

This clone came up a few times. This rearrangement joins TRBV7-9 to TRBJ1-6; no reliable D call. Germline CDR1 SEHNR, CDR2 FQNEAQ (reference sequence). The CDR3 extends over 14 amino acids. Trimming removed 4 bases at V and 3 bases at J, with 7 bases between. This chain's CDR3 is CASSSGVYNSPLHF. The CDR3, as DNA: TGTGCCAGCAGCTCGGGAGTCTATAATTCACCCCTCCACTTT.

This clone came up once. In nucleotides, the CDR3 is TGCGCCAGCAGCCTGGACAGTTCAGGGTCACCCCTCCACTTT. Translation: CASSLDSSGSPLHF. The rearrangement uses TRBV5-1 and TRBJ1-6; TRBD1 is a possible D gene (6 bases). Germline V gene sequence: CDR1 SGHRS, CDR2 YFSETQ. CDR3 length: 14 residues. Trimming left V 4 bases short and J 10 bases short, with 15 bases between.

Only one count was recorded for this clone. This chain links TRBV6-1 with TRBJ2-1; D gene uncertain. V lost 1 base and J lost 0, with 7 bases in between. The CDR3 sequence is 15 residues long. Germline V gene data show CDR1 as MNHNS and CDR2 as SASEGT. CDR3 amino acids: CASSEDVSSYNEQFF. CDR3 in DNA: TGTGCCAGCAGTGAAGACGTTAGCTCCTACAATGAGCAGTTCTTC.

This sequence joins TRBV25-1 and TRBJ1-5; 8 nucleotides agree with TRBD1. The CDR3 loop spans 14 amino acids. Germline V gene data show CDR1 as MGHDK and CDR2 as SYGVNS. With 1 base clipped from V and 7 bases from J, the junction kept 3 bases outside the gene matches. CDR3 amino acids: CASSESGGWQPQHF. The CDR3 DNA reads as TGTGCCAGCAGTGAATCAGGGGGCTGGCAGCCCCAGCATTTT.

The chain employs TRBV7-9 and TRBJ2-2, with 9 nucleotides matching TRBD1. Looked up from germline, CDR1 is SEHNR and CDR2 is FQNEAQ (reference sequence). The CDR3 has 15 residues. The V and J ends lost 5 bases and 6 bases, in that order; junction bases with no gene match: 7. The CDR3 loop is CASSENRGRAGELFF. Here the CDR3 DNA reads TGTGCCAGCAGCGAGAACAGGGGGCGAGCCGGGGAGCTGTTTTTT.

The rearrangement links TRBV24-1 to TRBJ2-2, with D unclear. The CDR3 contains 15 residues. V lost 3 bases and J lost 4, with 11 bases in between. In germline, CDR1 is KGHDR, CDR2 SFDVKD. The CDR3: CATSDREVPTGELFF. CDR3 nucleotide sequence: TGTGCCACCAGTGATCGCGAAGTCCCCACCGGGGAGCTGTTTTTT.